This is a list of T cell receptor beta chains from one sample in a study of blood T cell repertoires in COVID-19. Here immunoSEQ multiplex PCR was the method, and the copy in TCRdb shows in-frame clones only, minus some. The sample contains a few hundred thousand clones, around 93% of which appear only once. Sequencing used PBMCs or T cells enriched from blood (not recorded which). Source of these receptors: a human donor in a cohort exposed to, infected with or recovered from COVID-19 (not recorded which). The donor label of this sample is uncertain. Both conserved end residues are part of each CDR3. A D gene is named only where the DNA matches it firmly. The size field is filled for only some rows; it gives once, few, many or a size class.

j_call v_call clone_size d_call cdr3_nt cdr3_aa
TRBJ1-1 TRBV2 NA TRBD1 TGTGCCAGCAGTCCGCACAGGGGACTCGAAGCTTTCTTT CASSPHRGLEAFF
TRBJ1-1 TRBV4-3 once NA TGCGCCAGCAGCCAAGAAGAAGGGGGCACTGAAGCTTTCTTT CASSQEEGGTEAFF
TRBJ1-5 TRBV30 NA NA TGTGCCTGGAGTTCCAGGGCCATAAATCAGCCCCAGCATTTT CAWSSRAINQPQHF
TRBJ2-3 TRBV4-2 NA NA TGTGCCAGCAGCCAAGGCCAGCGGCGCTCTAGCACAGATACGCAGTATTTT CASSQGQRRSSTDTQYF
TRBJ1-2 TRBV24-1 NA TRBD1 TGTGCCACCAGTGCGTACGGGACAGGGGGCTACACCTTC CATSAYGTGGYTF
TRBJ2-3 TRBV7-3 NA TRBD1 TGTGCCAGCAGCTTCGGGACAGGTTACCAGTATTTT CASSFGTGYQYF
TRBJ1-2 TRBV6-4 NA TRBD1 TGTGCCAGCAGAGGACAGGGGGACTATGGCTACACCTTC CASRGQGDYGYTF
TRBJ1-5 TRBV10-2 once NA TGCGCCAGCAGGGCAGGGGCGGCTCAGCCCCAGCATTTT CASRAGAAQPQHF
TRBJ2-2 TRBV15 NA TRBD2 TGTGCCACCCTCACGGCGGGGGCGAACACCGGGGAGCTGTTTTTT CATLTAGANTGELFF
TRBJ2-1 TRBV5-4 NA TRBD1 TGTGCCAGCAGCTTGTTTACCGGGACAGGGTATGATGAGCAGTTCTTC CASSLFTGTGYDEQFF
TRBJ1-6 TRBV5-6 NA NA TGTGCCAGCAGCTTGTGGGGGCTGGGTAATTCACCCCTCCACTTT CASSLWGLGNSPLHF
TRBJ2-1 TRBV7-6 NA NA TGTGCCAGCAGCCGCTATAGCGGCCGAGCCTACAATGAGCAGTTCTTC CASSRYSGRAYNEQFF
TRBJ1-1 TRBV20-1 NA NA TGCAGTGCCGGGGAGGGAACTGCTTTCTTT CSAGEGTAFF
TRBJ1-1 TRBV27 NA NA TGTGCCAGCAGTGCCTCCACGGTCTCTGAAGCTTTCTTT CASSASTVSEAFF
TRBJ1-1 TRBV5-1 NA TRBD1 TGCGCCAGCAGCTTGGCAGGGGGCGACACTGAAGCTTTCTTT CASSLAGGDTEAFF
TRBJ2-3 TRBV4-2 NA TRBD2 TGTGCCAGCAGCCAAGCGCCTAGCGGGGGGCTCACAGATACGCAGTATTTT CASSQAPSGGLTDTQYF
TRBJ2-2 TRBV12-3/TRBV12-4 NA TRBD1 TGTGCCAGCAGCCTCAGGGGGCACGGGGAGCTGTTTTTT CASSLRGHGELFF
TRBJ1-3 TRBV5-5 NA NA TGTGCCAGCAGCCCGATTTCGGACAGTTTCCTCTCTGGAAACACCATATATTTT CASSPISDSFLSGNTIYF
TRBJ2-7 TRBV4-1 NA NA TGCGCCAGCAGCCAAGAACCCGCGCCGGCTAGCTCCTACTACGAGCAGTACTTC CASSQEPAPASSYYEQYF
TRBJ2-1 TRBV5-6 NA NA TGTGCCAGCAGCTTGATCCAGGTTGAGCAGTTCTTC CASSLIQVEQFF
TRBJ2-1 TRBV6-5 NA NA TGTGCCAGCAGTTACTCGAGCACGGATGAGCAGTTCTTC CASSYSSTDEQFF
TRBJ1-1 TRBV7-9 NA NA TGTGCCAGCAGCTACATGGGGAGATCGAACACTGAAGCTTTCTTT CASSYMGRSNTEAFF
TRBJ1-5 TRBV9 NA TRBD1 TGTGCCAGCAGCGTAGGACAGGGATTTAATCAGCCCCAGCATTTT CASSVGQGFNQPQHF
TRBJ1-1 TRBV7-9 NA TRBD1 TGTGCCAGCACCCGAGGAGGGGGCAACACTGAAGCTTTCTTT CASTRGGGNTEAFF
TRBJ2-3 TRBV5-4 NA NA TGTGCCAGCAGTTCCACAGAGGGTACGCAGTATTTT CASSSTEGTQYF
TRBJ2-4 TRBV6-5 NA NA TGTGCCAGCAGGCACTCGGTTGGGCAGGGAAACATTCAGTACTTC CASRHSVGQGNIQYF
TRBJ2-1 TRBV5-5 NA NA TGTGCCAGCAGCTTGGGCTCGAGTGAGCAGTTCTTC CASSLGSSEQFF
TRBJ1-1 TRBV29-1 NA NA TGCAGCGTTGAAATTCACGGGAACACTGAAGCTTTCTTT CSVEIHGNTEAFF
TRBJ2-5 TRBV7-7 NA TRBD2 TGTGCCAGCAGTCCTGGACTAGCGGGGGTGCAAGAGACCCAGTACTTC CASSPGLAGVQETQYF
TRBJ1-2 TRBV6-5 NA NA TGTGCCAGCAGTTACTCGGGCAGTCAGGGCTACACCTTC CASSYSGSQGYTF
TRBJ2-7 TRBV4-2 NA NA TGTGCCAGCAGCCAAGAGGCGGGGGAGCAGTACTTC CASSQEAGEQYF
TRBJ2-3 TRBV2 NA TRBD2 TGTGCCAGCACTAGGCTCCGGACTAGCGGGGGGTCAGCAGATACGCAGTATTTT CASTRLRTSGGSADTQYF
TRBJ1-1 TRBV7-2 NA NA TGTGCCAGCAGCTTAGAAGCTTCCAACACTGAAGCTTTCTTT CASSLEASNTEAFF
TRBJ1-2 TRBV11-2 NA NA TGTGCCAGCAGCCGACTCCGGGGGGACTACAATGGCTACACCTTC CASSRLRGDYNGYTF
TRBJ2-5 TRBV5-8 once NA TGTGCCAGCAGCCACCCGGGGGGCATTGAGACCCAGTACTTC CASSHPGGIETQYF
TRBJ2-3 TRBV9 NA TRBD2 TGTGCCAGCAGCTCCGGGAGCGGGGTCAGGGATACGCAGTATTTT CASSSGSGVRDTQYF
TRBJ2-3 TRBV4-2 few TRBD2 TGTGCCAGCAGCCTCGGGGGGGGTAGAGCAGATACGCAGTATTTT CASSLGGGRADTQYF
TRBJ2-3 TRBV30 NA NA TGTGCCTGGAGTGTTAGGGGCCCCACAGATACGCAGTATTTT CAWSVRGPTDTQYF
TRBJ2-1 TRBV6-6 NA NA TGTGCCACGGGGAGCTCCTACAATGAGCAGTTCTTC CATGSSYNEQFF
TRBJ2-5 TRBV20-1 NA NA TGCAGTGCTAGTCCAACGGAGCGGCAAGAGACCCAGTACTTC CSASPTERQETQYF